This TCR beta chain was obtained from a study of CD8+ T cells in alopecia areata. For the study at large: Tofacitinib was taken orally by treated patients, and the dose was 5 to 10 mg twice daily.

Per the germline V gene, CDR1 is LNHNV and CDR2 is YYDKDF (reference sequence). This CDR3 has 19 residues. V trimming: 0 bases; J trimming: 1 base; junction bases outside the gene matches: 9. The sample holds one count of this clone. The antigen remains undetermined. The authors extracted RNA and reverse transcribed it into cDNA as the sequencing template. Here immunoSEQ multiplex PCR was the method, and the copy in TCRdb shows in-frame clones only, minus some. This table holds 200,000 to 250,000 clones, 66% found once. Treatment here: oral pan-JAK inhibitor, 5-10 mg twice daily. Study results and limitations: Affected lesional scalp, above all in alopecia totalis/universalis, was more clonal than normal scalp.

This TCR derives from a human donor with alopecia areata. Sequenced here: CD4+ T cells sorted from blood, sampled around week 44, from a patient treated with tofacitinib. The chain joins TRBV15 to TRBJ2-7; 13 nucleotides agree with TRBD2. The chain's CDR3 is CATSREEPGTSGVSYEQYF. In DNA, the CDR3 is TGTGCCACCAGCAGAGAGGAACCCGGGACTAGCGGGGTTTCCTACGAGCAGTACTTC.